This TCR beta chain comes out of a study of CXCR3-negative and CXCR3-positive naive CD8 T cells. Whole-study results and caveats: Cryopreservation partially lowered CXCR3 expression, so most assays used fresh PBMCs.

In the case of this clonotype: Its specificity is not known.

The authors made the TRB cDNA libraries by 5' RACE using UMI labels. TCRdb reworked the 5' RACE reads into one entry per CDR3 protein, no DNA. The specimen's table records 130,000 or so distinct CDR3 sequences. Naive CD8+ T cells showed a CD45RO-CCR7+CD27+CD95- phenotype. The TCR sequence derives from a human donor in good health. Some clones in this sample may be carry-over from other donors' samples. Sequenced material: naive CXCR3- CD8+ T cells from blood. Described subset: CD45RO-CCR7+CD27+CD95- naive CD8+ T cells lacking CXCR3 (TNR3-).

This CDR3 is CASSSTGQGNRYNEQFF. The V and J genes are TRBV12-3 or TRBV12-4 and TRBJ2-1; TCRdb outputs TRBD1, but without DNA this stays unchecked. This CDR3 is 17 amino acids long.